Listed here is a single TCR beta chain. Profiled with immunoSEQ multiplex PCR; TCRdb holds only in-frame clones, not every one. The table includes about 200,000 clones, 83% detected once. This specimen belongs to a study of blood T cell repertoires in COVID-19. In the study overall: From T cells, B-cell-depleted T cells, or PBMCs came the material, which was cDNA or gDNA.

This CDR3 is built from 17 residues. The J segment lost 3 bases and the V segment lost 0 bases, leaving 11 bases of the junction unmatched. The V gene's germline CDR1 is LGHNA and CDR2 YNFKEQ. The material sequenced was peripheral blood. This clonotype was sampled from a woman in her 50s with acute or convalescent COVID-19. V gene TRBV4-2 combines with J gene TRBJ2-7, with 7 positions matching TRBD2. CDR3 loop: CASSQERKSGEFYEQYF. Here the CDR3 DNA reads TGTGCCAGCAGCCAAGAACGCAAAAGCGGGGAGTTCTACGAGCAGTACTTC.